The 27 T cell receptor beta chains given below trace back to one sample, sequenced in a study of T cell responses to AZD1222 COVID-19 vaccine (dated by TCRdb to about 2021). The library was obtained by the immunoSEQ multiplex PCR assay. TCRdb obtained this table from immuneACCESS and retained in-frame rearrangements with V and J assigned. These tables miss some clones; where compared with another copy, unresolved V genes account for less than half of the shortfall, and the remainder is unexplained. The sample includes about 160,000 clones, with approximately 90% observed a single time. The ten largest make up 4% to 5.5% of the sample. The label giving this sample's time point can be read as: baseline before first vaccination. The sample's treatment or condition label, decoded: meningococcal conjugate vaccine given as trial control. The sequencing used peripheral blood, collected on day 0 of MenACWY control vaccination. These receptors originate from an adult in good health.

The chain links TRBV5-1 to TRBJ1-6; D is unresolved. V was trimmed by 5 bases and J by 7 bases, leaving 25 bases between them. CDR1 is SGHRS, CDR2 YFSETQ, per germline. The CDR3 is made up of 18 amino acids. CDR3 sequence (DNA): TGCGCCAGCAGTTTTACAACCGGGCCTCGTAATGCAAATTCACCCCTCCACTTT. This sequence encodes CASSFTTGPRNANSPLHF.

V and J are TRBV18 and TRBJ1-3; D not certain. Germline V gives CDR1 KGHSH, CDR2 LQKENI. Trimming shortened V by 3 bases and J by 9 bases, and 12 bases separated the two germline ends. The CDR3 extends over 13 amino acids. As DNA, the CDR3 is TGTGCCAGCTCACCGGTAGGCACGGCCACCATATATTTT. This sequence encodes CASSPVGTATIYF.

This clone occurred once. J is TRBJ2-1 and V is TRBV19; D might be TRBD1 (6 bases). Germline V gene sequence: CDR1 LNHDA, CDR2 SQIVND (reference sequence). The CDR3 has 13 residues. V was trimmed by 1 base and J by 6 bases, leaving 7 bases between them. CDR3 nucleotide sequence: TGTGCCAGTAGTATAGGGGACATCAATGAGCAGTTCTTC. It specifies CASSIGDINEQFF.

This clone appeared a few times. The chain uses TRBV27 and TRBJ1-5; D remains unclear. V shed 0 bases and J shed 1 base, with 7 bases lying between them. Germline CDR1 MNHEY, CDR2 SMNVEV (reference sequence). The CDR3 covers 15 residues. Here the CDR3 DNA reads TGTGCCAGCAGTTTATCAGGTCTGAGCAATCAGCCCCAGCATTTT. Translation gives CASSLSGLSNQPQHF.

The chain combines TRBV6-5 with TRBJ2-7; tentative D call: TRBD1 (6 bases). Trimming pared 10 bases from V and 5 bases from J, leaving 18 bases between. Germline lookup yields CDR1 MNHEY and CDR2 SVGAGI. This CDR3 is built from 13 residues. CDR3 sequence reads: CAISAGAVNEQYF. The DNA for the CDR3 is TGTGCCATCTCGGCAGGGGCAGTTAACGAGCAGTACTTC.

This chain joins TRBV11-2 and TRBJ2-7; no firm D call. CDR1 is SGHAT and CDR2 is FQNNGV in the germline V gene. Trimming shortened V by 6 bases and J by 1 base, and 4 bases separated the two germline ends. This CDR3 has 11 residues. CDR3 nucleotide sequence: TGTGCCAGCAGAATATCCTACGAGCAGTACTTC. It translates to CASRISYEQYF. Full variable domain (outside the CDR3, taken from reference TRBV11-2 and TRBJ2-7): EAGVAQSPRYKIIEKRQSVAFWCNPISGHATLYWYQQILGQGPKLLIQFQNNGVVDDSQLPKDRFSAERLKGVDSTLKIQPAKLEDSAVYLCASRISYEQYFGPGTRLTVT.

This chain joins TRBV14 and TRBJ2-7; 8 bases align to TRBD2. Germline assignment: CDR1 SGHDN and CDR2 FVKESK. The CDR3 runs 14 residues. J lost 0 bases, V lost 9 bases, and 7 bases had no gene match. The CDR3 here is CASSAGRASYEQYF. CDR3 coding DNA: TGTGCCAGTTCCGCCGGGAGGGCCTCCTACGAGCAGTACTTC.

The J gene is TRBJ1-2, the V gene TRBV29-1, with D tentatively TRBD1 (6 bases). The CDR3 sequence is 12 residues long. Germline CDR1 SQVTM, CDR2 ANQGSEA. V was cut by 2 bases and J by 7 bases, with 11 bases left in between. The CDR3 reads CSVEWAGVGYTF. Here the CDR3 DNA reads TGCAGCGTTGAATGGGCAGGGGTTGGCTACACCTTC.

The chain has TRBV7-2 and TRBJ1-2, with TRBD1 as a possible D gene (5 bases). From germline, CDR1 is SGHTA and CDR2 FQGNSA. V shed 3 bases and J shed 6 bases, with 11 bases lying between them. The CDR3 totals 13 residues. CDR3 loop: CASSFRDLDGYTF. The CDR3 coding sequence is TGTGCCAGCAGCTTCCGGGACCTAGATGGCTACACCTTC.

This chain uses TRBV11-2 with TRBJ2-3; 8 positions match TRBD2. The CDR3 runs to 13 residues. Germline values: CDR1 SGHAT, CDR2 FQNNGV. The junction had 1 base not matched to a gene; V was cut back by 0 bases and J by 8 bases. The CDR3 sequence: CASSLELAGTQYF. The CDR3 coding sequence is TGTGCCAGCAGCTTAGAGCTAGCGGGTACGCAGTATTTT.

This sequence joins TRBV7-2 and TRBJ2-1, with 10 bases aligning to TRBD1. With 5 bases clipped from V and 6 bases from J, the junction kept 7 bases outside the gene matches. CDR3 length: 15 amino acids. Germline CDR1 SGHTA, CDR2 FQGNSA. CDR3: CASSGRQGARNEQFF. The CDR3 nucleotides are TGTGCCAGCAGCGGACGACAGGGGGCTCGCAATGAGCAGTTCTTC.

In DNA, the CDR3 is TGCAGCGTTGCCGGGACTAGCGGGAGCCACGAGCAGTACTTC. As protein: CSVAGTSGSHEQYF. This chain links TRBV29-1 with TRBJ2-7, with 14 bases identical to TRBD2. J lost 5 bases, V lost 4 bases, and 4 bases had no gene match. CDR3 size: 14 residues. Germline loops: CDR1 SQVTM, CDR2 ANQGSEA.

V gene TRBV13 combines with J gene TRBJ2-3, with TRBD2 identical over 7 bases. With V trimmed by 0 bases and J by 5 bases, 5 bases remained unmatched. Germline CDR1 PRHDT, CDR2 FYEKMQ (reference sequence). The CDR3 is 15 amino acids. The DNA for the CDR3 is TGTGCCAGCAGCTTAGGCCCTGGCGGGGGAGATACGCAGTATTTT. This codes for CASSLGPGGGDTQYF.

This clone occurred once. This sequence joins TRBV30 and TRBJ1-2; the D gene is possibly TRBD1 (6 bases). CDR3 size: 14 residues. Trimming removed 8 bases from V and 6 bases from J, with 22 bases in between. Germline V gene data show CDR1 as GTSNPN and CDR2 as SVGIG (reference sequence). CDR3 sequence reads: CAQGGSLTPDGYTF. CDR3 coding DNA: TGTGCCCAAGGGGGGTCTCTCACCCCTGATGGCTACACCTTC.

The V call is TRBV7-7, the J call TRBJ2-2; 11 nucleotides agree with TRBD1. The CDR3 spans 15 residues. Looked up from germline, CDR1 is SSHAT and CDR2 is FNYEAQ (reference sequence). Trimming took 5 bases from V and 6 from J; bases not matched to a gene: 5. CDR3 in DNA: TGTGCCAGCAGCGCGGGACAGGGGGGTTCCGGGGAGCTGTTTTTT. Protein sequence: CASSAGQGGSGELFF.

V usage is TRBV18 and J usage is TRBJ1-4; 10 bases align to TRBD1. The CDR3 spans 16 residues. Trimming cost V 1 base and J 8 bases; bases outside gene matches: 7. Germline V lookup: CDR1 KGHSH, CDR2 LQKENI. The CDR3 protein is CASSPLPRQGAEKLFF. As DNA, the CDR3 is TGTGCCAGCTCACCACTCCCCCGACAGGGGGCCGAAAAACTGTTTTTT.

The chain is built from TRBV25-1 and TRBJ1-2; a weak D match, TRBD1 (5 bases). The CDR3 extends over 14 amino acids. The germline gives CDR1 MGHDK, CDR2 SYGVNS. Trimming removed 6 bases from V and 4 bases from J, with 15 bases in between. CDR3 DNA: TGTGCCAGCAGCCCTCAACAGGATTTCTATGGCTACACCTTC. This encodes CASSPQQDFYGYTF.

The V and J genes are TRBV24-1 and TRBJ1-2; possibly TRBD1 for D (5 bases). This CDR3 spans 14 amino acids. Germline assignment: CDR1 KGHDR and CDR2 SFDVKD. V gave up 5 bases and J gave up 5 bases, with 14 bases separating them. CDR3 bases: TGTGCCACCAGTGCTCCGGGGCGCGGGTATGGCTACACCTTC. It encodes CATSAPGRGYGYTF.

The V gene is TRBV7-9, the J gene TRBJ2-3; TRBD2 matches 9 bases. Germline V gives CDR1 SEHNR, CDR2 FQNEAQ (reference sequence). V was pared by 5 bases and J by 5 bases, with 8 bases of the junction left unmatched. CDR3 length equals 15 residues. CDR3 sequence: CASSRPGSGRDTQYF. DNA for the CDR3: TGTGCCAGCAGCCGCCCCGGTAGCGGGAGAGATACGCAGTATTTT.

The chain is built from TRBV3-1 (or the pseudogene TRBV3-2) and TRBJ2-7; D uncertain. The CDR3 runs 12 residues. V lost 4 bases and J lost 10, with 14 bases in between. From germline, CDR1 is LGHDT and CDR2 YNNKEL (reference sequence). The CDR3 nucleotides read TGTGCCAGCAGCCCCAAGAGTCAGTTTCAGTACTTC. This gives the protein CASSPKSQFQYF.

The chain carries TRBV30 and TRBJ1-1; D gene ambiguous. Between the trimmed V and J ends, which lost 3 bases and 1 base, there was a span of 9 bases. Germline CDR1 reads GTSNPN; CDR2 reads SVGIG (reference sequence). This CDR3 is built from 13 residues. The CDR3 region is CAWSDDENTEAFF. The CDR3 DNA reads as TGTGCCTGGAGCGACGACGAGAACACTGAAGCTTTCTTT.

V gene TRBV19 combines with J gene TRBJ2-7; 8 nucleotides line up with TRBD2. Germline trimming cut 6 bases from V and 2 bases from J; bases unmatched to any gene: 6. The germline gives CDR1 LNHDA, CDR2 SQIVND (reference sequence). The CDR3 contains 14 residues. CDR3 coding DNA: TGTGCCAGTAGCTTCCCGGGACTAGCCTACGAGCAGTACTTC. This translates into CASSFPGLAYEQYF.

V gene TRBV19 combines with J gene TRBJ2-5; 10 positions agree with TRBD2. Germline V lookup: CDR1 LNHDA, CDR2 SQIVND (reference sequence). The CDR3 consists of 16 residues. V was clipped by 5 bases and J by 2 bases; unmatched bases: 8. As DNA, the CDR3 is TGTGCCAGTAGTTTCGGACTAGCGGATGTTCAAGAGACCCAGTACTTC. This translates into CASSFGLADVQETQYF.

The chain couples TRBV28 to TRBJ2-3; perhaps D is TRBD1 or TRBD2 (6 bases each). The CDR3 is 15 amino acids. Trimming removed 2 bases from V and 4 bases from J, with 13 bases in between. Germline-derived CDR1 and CDR2 are MDHEN and SYDVKM. The CDR3 loop is CASSLVQGGSDTQYF. The CDR3 nucleotides are TGTGCCAGCAGTTTAGTACAGGGAGGATCAGATACGCAGTATTTT.

The chain uses TRBV27 and TRBJ1-1, with unresolved D. The V end lost 8 bases, the J end lost 1 base, and 23 bases lay between the germline ends. The CDR3 length is 17 residues. Germline V gene sequence: CDR1 MNHEY, CDR2 SMNVEV (reference sequence). CDR3 in DNA: TGTGCCAGCCCCACGCGACCCCCTCGGACGGAGAACACTGAAGCTTTCTTT. It specifies CASPTRPPRTENTEAFF.

The chain carries TRBV11-3 and TRBJ2-7; 9 bases fit TRBD1. The V gene end was trimmed by 4 bases and the J gene end by 4 bases; junction bases not matched to a gene: 2. CDR1 and CDR2 (germline): SGHNT, YENEEA. The CDR3 extends over 13 amino acids. The CDR3 nucleotides are TGTGCCAGCAGCTCGGGACAGGGTTACGAGCAGTACTTC. It encodes CASSSGQGYEQYF.

The chain has TRBV30 and TRBJ2-1; tentatively, D is TRBD2 (5 bases). Per the germline V gene, CDR1 is GTSNPN and CDR2 is SVGIG (reference sequence). V was trimmed by 4 bases and J by 10 bases, leaving 17 bases between them. This CDR3 region has 13 residues. Written as DNA, the CDR3 is TGTGCCTGGAACACACGGGAACCTTTGGAGCAGTTCTTC. Translation gives CAWNTREPLEQFF.